This T cell receptor beta chain was identified in a study of blood T cell repertoires in COVID-19. Background on the study: T cells, B-cell-depleted T cells, or PBMCs provided the cDNA or gDNA that served as material.

There are 16 residues in the CDR3. The V gene's germline CDR1 is MNHEY and CDR2 SVGAGI. Deletions cut 2 bases from V and 0 bases from J, with 11 bases between. The assay was immunoSEQ multiplex PCR, and TCRdb's table has in-frame clones only and misses some. This table holds about 180,000 clones, 89% found once. This clone was detected only once. Participant ages covered about 18 to 95 years across about 22 US areas. This receptor was identified in a woman in her thirties or forties with acute COVID-19. The sample consisted of PBMCs or T cells enriched from blood (not recorded which). The chain couples TRBV6-5 to TRBJ1-5; D call uncertain. The CDR3 DNA reads as TGTGCCAGCAGTTACACCGAATATAGTAGCAATCAGCCCCAGCATTTT. Translating it yields CASSYTEYSSNQPQHF.